This TCR beta chain derives from a study of cytomegalovirus exposure and HLA in healthy donors. Findings and limits, study-wide: Among TCR beta chains, those listed as cytomegalovirus-associated numbered 164.

To note about this clone: Its specificity is unknown.

The PCR ran on 60 Vbeta and 13 Jbeta primers. TCRdb's table, derived via immunoSEQ multiplex PCR, lists solely in-frame clones and lacks some. The data show 130,000 or so clones, 65% to 80% seen once. Trimming took 10 bases from V and 3 from J, leaving 18 bases between them. The CDR3 is 15 residues long. Germline V gene sequence: CDR1 SNHLY, CDR2 FYNNEI. Sequencing was performed on PBMCs. The sequence came from a woman aged 18 to 35 in good health and CMV-seronegative. The chain has TRBV2 and TRBJ2-2, with a possible D match to TRBD1 (5 bases). The CDR3 reads CANSVGQPDTGELFF. The CDR3 region has the DNA TGTGCCAACAGCGTGGGGCAGCCCGACACCGGGGAGCTGTTTTTT.